These 30 T cell receptor beta chains were all obtained from the same sample, sequenced in a study of T cells after somatic rescue of genetic block. TCRdb keeps only in-frame clones here, not all; method: immunoSEQ multiplex PCR. This table has some 70,000 clones, approximately 91% appearing once. What was sequenced was peripheral blood mononuclear cells (PBMCs). The source of these receptors is a man younger than 40.

The genes are TRBV10-3 and TRBJ2-1, with 14 bases lining up with TRBD2. CDR1 ENHRY and CDR2 SYGVKD come from the germline V gene. CDR3 length: 14 residues. Unmatched junction bases numbered 5, after V lost 7 bases and J lost 9 bases. The CDR3 loop is CAITGTSGSGEQFF. The CDR3 DNA sequence: TGTGCCATCACCGGGACTAGCGGGAGCGGTGAGCAGTTCTTC.

The chain joins TRBV19 to TRBJ2-2; 15 bases agree with TRBD2. The V and J ends lost 6 bases and 7 bases, in that order; junction bases with no gene match: 9. The CDR3 totals 17 residues. Germline V lookup: CDR1 LNHDA, CDR2 SQIVND (reference sequence). CDR3: CASSRGLAGGPNGELFF. CDR3 DNA sequence: TGTGCCAGTAGCCGTGGACTAGCGGGAGGGCCTAACGGGGAGCTGTTTTTT.

The chain combines TRBV19 with TRBJ2-7, with D perhaps TRBD1 (6 bases). Deletions cut 6 bases from V and 0 bases from J, with 9 bases between. The V gene's germline CDR1 is LNHDA and CDR2 SQIVND (reference sequence). The CDR3 is 13 amino acids. In DNA, the CDR3 is TGTGCCAGTAGCAGGGGTTCCTCCTACGAGCAGTACTTC. It translates to CASSRGSSYEQYF.

V gene TRBV27 combines with J gene TRBJ1-4, with D unclear. Trimming cost V 5 bases and J 0 bases, with 10 bases left between them. CDR3 size: 15 residues. Germline CDR1 is MNHEY and CDR2 is SMNVEV (reference sequence). The CDR3 region has the DNA TGTGCCAGCAGTCAGGACCCTACAACTAATGAAAAACTGTTTTTT. This encodes CASSQDPTTNEKLFF.

The chain uses TRBV6-1 and TRBJ1-3; the D is unclear. Germline CDR1 MNHNS, CDR2 SASEGT. The V end was cut by 6 bases, the J end by 4 bases, with 7 bases between. The CDR3 runs 12 residues. CDR3 region: CASRATGNTIYF. The CDR3 bases are TGTGCCAGCAGGGCTACCGGAAACACCATATATTTT.

This chain links TRBV9 with TRBJ1-5, with a weak D call TRBD1 (6 bases). Germline V gene sequence: CDR1 SGDLS, CDR2 YYNGEE. Trimming cost V 0 bases and J 3 bases, with 10 bases left between them. This CDR3 spans 15 amino acids. For the CDR3, the DNA is TGTGCCAGCAGCGTAGAGGGGGGCGTCAATCAGCCCCAGCATTTT. Residues: CASSVEGGVNQPQHF.

The V and J genes are TRBV4-2 and TRBJ1-1, with 7 bases that match TRBD1. The V and J ends lost 4 bases and 1 base, in that order; junction bases with no gene match: 6. CDR3 length equals 15 residues. Germline values: CDR1 LGHNA, CDR2 YNFKEQ. CDR3 DNA sequence: TGTGCCAGCAGCCCTCGGAGGGGGCAGAACACTGAAGCTTTCTTT. This gives the protein CASSPRRGQNTEAFF.

The chain carries TRBV6-6 and TRBJ2-3, with 9 bases that match TRBD2. Germline values: CDR1 MNHNY, CDR2 SVGAGI (reference sequence). This CDR3 is built from 15 residues. Trimming cost V 1 base and J 8 bases; bases outside gene matches: 7. The CDR3 reads CASSYLAGGPSTQYF. CDR3 nucleotide sequence: TGTGCCAGCAGTTACTTGGCGGGAGGGCCCAGTACGCAGTATTTT.

The chain recombines TRBV5-6 with TRBJ2-3; TRBD2 matches at 7 bases. This CDR3 comprises 15 residues. Germline lookup yields CDR1 SGHDT and CDR2 YYEEEE. V shed 4 bases and J 1 base; nucleotides not matched to a gene: 6. The CDR3 here is CASSLGLVGTDTQYF. CDR3 DNA: TGTGCCAGCAGCCTTGGACTAGTGGGCACAGATACGCAGTATTTT.

This sequence joins TRBV2 and TRBJ2-3, with TRBD2 matching over 9 bases. The V segment lost 8 bases and the J segment 2 bases; nucleotides outside the gene matches: 14. CDR1 is SNHLY and CDR2 is FYNNEI in the germline V gene. This CDR3 spans 17 amino acids. CDR3 residues: CASGYSGGDPDTDTQYF. The CDR3 DNA sequence: TGTGCCAGCGGGTATAGCGGGGGAGACCCCGACACAGATACGCAGTATTTT.

The chain carries TRBV5-1 and TRBJ1-3, with D tentatively TRBD1 (6 bases). The CDR3 length is 16 residues. The germline CDR1 and CDR2 sequences are SGHRS and YFSETQ. V was pared by 4 bases and J by 0 bases, with 14 bases between. CDR3 in DNA: TGCGCCAGCAGCCCTGGACAGCCCGGCTCTGGAAACACCATATATTTT. Its protein product is CASSPGQPGSGNTIYF.

This chain uses TRBV19 with TRBJ2-2; 10 positions match TRBD1. After removal of 7 bases from V and 7 bases from J, the junction contained 12 bases not matched to a gene. The CDR3 consists of 16 residues. Germline loops: CDR1 LNHDA, CDR2 SQIVND (reference sequence). This CDR3 is CASTPDRGHYIGELFF. Written as DNA, the CDR3 is TGTGCCAGTACTCCCGACAGGGGGCATTACATCGGGGAGCTGTTTTTT.

This chain joins TRBV7-2 and TRBJ1-5, with a tentative D call TRBD1 (5 bases). Trimming cost V 5 bases and J 0 bases, with 8 bases left between them. CDR3 length equals 14 residues. The V gene's germline CDR1 is SGHTA and CDR2 FQGNSA. The CDR3 nucleotides read TGTGCCAGCAGCCCCGGGGGTAGCAATCAGCCCCAGCATTTT. Encoded protein: CASSPGGSNQPQHF.

The rearrangement links TRBV6-1 to TRBJ2-7, with 8 bases identical to TRBD1. CDR1 and CDR2 (germline): MNHNS, SASEGT. V gave up 10 bases and J gave up 2 bases; unmatched junction bases: 10. This CDR3 has 14 residues. This CDR3 is CATQLGQGTYEQYF. The CDR3 nucleotides read TGTGCCACCCAACTCGGACAGGGAACCTACGAGCAGTACTTC.

The chain uses TRBV6-1 and TRBJ1-5, with D perhaps TRBD1 (6 bases). Trimming removed 0 bases at V and 4 bases at J, with 10 bases between. CDR1 and CDR2 from the germline V gene are MNHNS and SASEGT. The CDR3 length is 15 residues. CDR3 in DNA: TGTGCCAGCAGTGAAGCGCAGGGGATAAATCAGCCCCAGCATTTT. Protein sequence: CASSEAQGINQPQHF.

V is TRBV27 and J is TRBJ2-7; either TRBD1 or TRBD2 may fit D (5 bases each). Between the trimmed V and J ends, which lost 1 base and 2 bases, there was a span of 15 bases. This CDR3 spans 16 amino acids. Germline CDR1 and CDR2: MNHEY and SMNVEV (reference sequence). The CDR3, as DNA: TGTGCCAGCAGTTTATTAAGAACAGGACTGCCCTACGAGCAGTACTTC. It codes for CASSLLRTGLPYEQYF.

The chain combines TRBV18 with TRBJ2-7; no definite D call. The germline V gene encodes CDR1 KGHSH and CDR2 LQKENI. CDR3 size: 16 residues. The V and J ends lost 3 bases and 4 bases respectively, with 19 bases between them. CDR3 loop: CASSPASGRLSYEQYF. CDR3 in DNA: TGTGCCAGCTCACCGGCGTCCGGCAGGCTTAGTTACGAGCAGTACTTC. Combining the CDR3 with reference TRBV18 and TRBJ2-7 gives the whole variable domain NAGVMQNPRHLVRRRGQEARLRCSPMKGHSHVYWYRQLPEEGLKFMVYLQKENIIDESGMPKERFSAEFPKEGPSILRIQQVVRGDSAAYFCASSPASGRLSYEQYFGPGTRLTVT.

The chain uses TRBV6-1 and TRBJ1-3, with D uncertain. V was shortened by 2 bases and J by 0 bases, with 8 bases between the two germline ends. CDR3 size: 15 residues. In germline, CDR1 is MNHNS, CDR2 SASEGT. CDR3 region: CASSEHTHSGNTIYF. CDR3 sequence (DNA): TGTGCCAGCAGTGAACACACCCACTCTGGAAACACCATATATTTT.

This clone was counted a single time. The rearrangement joins TRBV25-1 to TRBJ2-5; D uncertain. V gave up 5 bases and J gave up 5 bases, with 18 bases separating them. Germline lookup yields CDR1 MGHDK and CDR2 SYGVNS. This CDR3 comprises 15 residues. In DNA form, the CDR3 reads TGTGCCAGCAGTAGCAAAAGGTCAGCCCGGGAGACCCAGTACTTC. The encoded protein is CASSSKRSARETQYF.

This chain links TRBV9 with TRBJ2-1; 7 nucleotides agree with TRBD2. The germline V gene encodes CDR1 SGDLS and CDR2 YYNGEE. This CDR3 region has 16 residues. Losses at the gene ends were 1 base for V and 3 bases for J; bases not matched to a gene: 7. The CDR3 nucleotides are TGTGCCAGCAGCGTATTGGGCCTAGCGGTCTACAATGAGCAGTTCTTC. Its protein is CASSVLGLAVYNEQFF.

The J gene is TRBJ2-7, the V gene TRBV4-1; D possibly uses TRBD1 or TRBD2 (5 bases each). V lost 1 base to trimming and J lost 6 bases, with 10 bases between them. CDR1 MGHRA and CDR2 YSYEKL come from the germline V gene. This CDR3 has 13 residues. The CDR3 nucleotides are TGCGCCAGCAGCCAAGTCGGGACGGGCGAGCAGTACTTC. Translating it yields CASSQVGTGEQYF.

V usage is TRBV6-6 and J usage is TRBJ1-1, with TRBD1 as a possible D gene (5 bases). CDR3 length: 13 amino acids. Germline V gene sequence: CDR1 MNHNY, CDR2 SVGAGI (reference sequence). Trimming cost V 7 bases and J 5 bases, with 14 bases left between them. This chain's CDR3 is CASNGGVGTEAFF. In nucleotides, the CDR3 is TGTGCCAGCAATGGAGGGGTAGGTACTGAAGCTTTCTTT.

This chain uses TRBV7-9 with TRBJ2-7; D gene uncertain. Germline loops: CDR1 SEHNR, CDR2 FQNEAQ (reference sequence). Deletions cut 5 bases from V and 2 bases from J, with 4 bases between. The CDR3 length is 11 residues. The CDR3 nucleotides are TGTGCCAGCAGCCCCGCCTACGAGCAGTACTTC. Protein sequence: CASSPAYEQYF.

V gene TRBV4-1 combines with J gene TRBJ1-2; D call uncertain. The CDR3 totals 13 residues. V lost 0 bases, J lost 4 bases, and 6 bases lay in between. Germline-derived CDR1 and CDR2 are MGHRA and YSYEKL. CDR3 DNA: TGCGCCAGCAGCCAAGATAGGGTCTATGGCTACACCTTC. Translation: CASSQDRVYGYTF.

The chain uses TRBV6-6 and TRBJ2-3, with TRBD1 matching 7 bases. Per germline, CDR1 MNHNY and CDR2 SVGAGI (reference sequence). This CDR3 is built from 15 residues. Germline trimming cut 4 bases from V and 4 bases from J; bases unmatched to any gene: 8. The CDR3 region is CASSSPGGGADTQYF. As DNA, the CDR3 is TGTGCCAGCAGTTCTCCAGGGGGTGGGGCAGATACGCAGTATTTT.

In its sample, this clone was seen a few times. The chain joins TRBV11-3 to TRBJ2-5, with TRBD1 matching over 9 bases. The V and J ends lost 5 bases and 5 bases, in that order; junction bases with no gene match: 3. Germline assignment: CDR1 SGHNT and CDR2 YENEEA. CDR3 length: 13 amino acids. The CDR3 loop is CASSRDRDETQYF. The CDR3 nucleotides are TGTGCCAGCAGCCGGGACAGGGATGAGACCCAGTACTTC.

The CDR3 spells CASSVLGVDEKLFF. In nucleotides, the CDR3 is TGTGCCAGCAGCGTTTTGGGGGTGGATGAAAAACTGTTTTTT. This chain joins TRBV9 and TRBJ1-4, with D tentatively TRBD1 (5 bases). This CDR3 comprises 14 residues. V was shortened by 2 bases and J by 6 bases, with 11 bases between the two germline ends. Germline CDR1 is SGDLS and CDR2 is YYNGEE.

CDR3 DNA sequence: TGTGCCAGCAGCCCTGGACAGGGTCCCTACGAGCAGTACTTC. This translates into CASSPGQGPYEQYF. The rearrangement joins TRBV7-2 to TRBJ2-7; 8 bases are a match to TRBD1. Germline assignment: CDR1 SGHTA and CDR2 FQGNSA. This CDR3 is 14 amino acids long. V dropped 5 bases and J dropped 2; count of bases not matched to a gene: 5.

The chain uses TRBV7-9 and TRBJ2-1; D may match TRBD1 or TRBD2 (5 bases each). Trimming stripped 5 bases from V and 0 bases from J, with 14 bases between. The CDR3 is 16 residues long. Germline assignment: CDR1 SEHNR and CDR2 FQNEAQ (reference sequence). CDR3 in amino acids: CASSPDSGPSYNEQFF. The CDR3, as DNA: TGTGCCAGCAGCCCAGACAGCGGCCCCTCCTACAATGAGCAGTTCTTC.

This sequence joins TRBV11-2 and TRBJ2-1, with 8 bases identical to TRBD2. The CDR3 length is 16 residues. Germline trimming cut 0 bases from V and 2 bases from J; bases unmatched to any gene: 3. In germline, CDR1 is SGHAT, CDR2 FQNNGV. The CDR3 region has the DNA TGTGCCAGCAGCTTAGACGGCGGGGGGCCCTACAATGAGCAGTTCTTC. Its protein is CASSLDGGGPYNEQFF. The variable domain in full, completed from reference TRBV11-2 and TRBJ2-1, reads EAGVAQSPRYKIIEKRQSVAFWCNPISGHATLYWYQQILGQGPKLLIQFQNNGVVDDSQLPKDRFSAERLKGVDSTLKIQPAKLEDSAVYLCASSLDGGGPYNEQFFGPGTRLTVL.